This T cell receptor (beta chain) was captured by sequencing in a study of long-term antiretroviral therapy in people with HIV. Study at large: Samples collected earliest predate the 2015 immediate-ART recommendation by about a decade.

Findings and limits, study-wide: Dominant in the repertoire at all time points were clones expanded before ART.

Version v3.0 of the immunoSEQ assay was performed at survey level. Sequencing targeted about 35,000-50,000 T-cell genomes per sample. Clones were sequenced by immunoSEQ multiplex PCR, and TCRdb holds only the in-frame ones, with some missing. The sample includes roughly 23,000 clones, roughly 84% of them seen just once. Regarding this clone: The antigen is undetermined.

The CDR3 contains 13 residues. Germline CDR1 LNHDA, CDR2 SQIVND (reference sequence). The V gene end was trimmed by 3 bases and the J gene end by 5 bases; junction bases not matched to a gene: 4. This material consisted of unsorted PBMCs, taken 0.1 years before starting antiretroviral therapy. This rearrangement joins TRBV19 to TRBJ2-7, with 7 bases aligning to TRBD2. This clonotype originated in a man between 18 and 29 years old with HIV. CDR3 coding DNA: TGTGCCAGTAGTATTCTCGGGGGGAACGAGCAGTACTTC. This encodes CASSILGGNEQYF.